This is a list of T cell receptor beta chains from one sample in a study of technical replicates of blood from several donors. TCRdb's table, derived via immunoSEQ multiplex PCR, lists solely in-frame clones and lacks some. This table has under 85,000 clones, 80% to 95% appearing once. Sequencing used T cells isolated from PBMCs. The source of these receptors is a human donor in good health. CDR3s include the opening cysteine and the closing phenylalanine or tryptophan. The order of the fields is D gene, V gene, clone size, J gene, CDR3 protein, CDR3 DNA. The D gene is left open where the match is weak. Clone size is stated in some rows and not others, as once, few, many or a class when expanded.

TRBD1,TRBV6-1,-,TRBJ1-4,CASRETGPNEKLFF,TGTGCCAGCAGAGAGACAGGGCCGAATGAAAAACTGTTTTTT
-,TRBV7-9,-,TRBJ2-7,CASSLYSSYEQYF,TGTGCCAGCAGCTTGTACTCCTCCTACGAGCAGTACTTC
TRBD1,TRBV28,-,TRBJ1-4,CASSTLDRGGEKLFF,TGTGCCAGCAGCACCTTGGACAGGGGTGGGGAAAAACTGTTTTTT
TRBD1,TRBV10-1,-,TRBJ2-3,CASSELRQGGTDTQYF,TGCGCCAGCAGTGAGCTTCGTCAGGGGGGCACAGATACGCAGTATTTT
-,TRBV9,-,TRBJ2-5,CASSVGGEPETQYF,TGTGCCAGCAGCGTAGGTGGGGAGCCGGAGACCCAGTACTTC
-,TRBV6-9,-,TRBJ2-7,CASFGIGYEQYF,TGTGCCAGCTTCGGGATTGGGTACGAGCAGTACTTC
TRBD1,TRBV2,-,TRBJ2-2,CASSGSGTGIIGELFF,TGTGCCAGCAGTGGTAGTGGGACAGGGATTATCGGGGAGCTGTTTTTT
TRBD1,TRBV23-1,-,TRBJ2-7,CASTQRRDSLKFLTYEQYF,TGCGCCAGCACCCAACGCCGGGACAGCCTAAAATTTCTCACCTACGAGCAGTACTTC
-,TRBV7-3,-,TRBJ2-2,CASSFQAPNTGELFF,TGTGCCAGCAGCTTCCAAGCGCCGAACACCGGGGAGCTGTTTTTT
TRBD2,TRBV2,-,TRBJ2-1,CASSKEASGNTEQFF,TGTGCCAGCAGTAAGGAGGCTAGCGGGAATACTGAGCAGTTCTTC
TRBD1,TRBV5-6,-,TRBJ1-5,CASRTTGAEQPQHF,TGTGCCAGCAGGACCACAGGGGCCGAACAGCCCCAGCATTTT
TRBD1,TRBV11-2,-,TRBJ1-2,CASSLLVGQGAHRGYTF,TGTGCCAGCAGCTTACTGGTAGGACAGGGGGCACATCGGGGCTACACCTTC
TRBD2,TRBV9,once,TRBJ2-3,CASSDPGLAGTDTQYF,TGTGCCAGCAGCGACCCGGGACTAGCCGGCACAGATACGCAGTATTTT
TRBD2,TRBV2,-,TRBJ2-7,CASKLASGNSYEQYF,TGTGCCAGCAAGTTGGCTAGCGGGAACTCCTACGAGCAGTACTTC
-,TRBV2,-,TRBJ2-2,CASTVVPYGELFF,TGTGCCAGCACCGTAGTACCGTACGGGGAGCTGTTTTTT
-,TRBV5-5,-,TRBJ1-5,CASSLLSVNQPQHF,TGTGCCAGCAGCTTGCTATCCGTCAATCAGCCCCAGCATTTT
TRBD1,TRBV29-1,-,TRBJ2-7,CSVESGQGLFEQYF,TGCAGCGTTGAATCGGGACAGGGGTTATTCGAGCAGTACTTC
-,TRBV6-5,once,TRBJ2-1,CASSHRSYNEQFF,TGTGCCAGCAGCCACAGGTCTTACAATGAGCAGTTCTTC
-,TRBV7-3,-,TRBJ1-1,CASSFREVNTEAFF,TGTGCCAGCAGTTTCAGGGAGGTGAACACTGAAGCTTTCTTT
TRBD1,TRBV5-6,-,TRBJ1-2,CASSLALDRVRDYGYTF,TGTGCCAGCAGCTTGGCCCTAGACAGGGTGAGGGACTATGGCTACACCTTC
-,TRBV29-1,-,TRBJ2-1,CSVEQGNEQFF,TGCAGCGTTGAACAGGGGAATGAGCAGTTCTTC